One and the same sample provided the 22 T cell receptor beta chains below, sequenced in a study of Ad26.COV2.S vaccination and SARS-CoV-2 variants. As for treatment: 19 received Ad26.COV2.S at low or high dose, single or two shots; several received placebo; per-sample allocation not given. Specimen acquisition occurred on day 63 following the initial vaccine or placebo injection. Sequencing was performed with immunoSEQ multiplex PCR; in TCRdb, only in-frame clones are kept and a portion is missing. The sample has about 680,000 clones, around 89% seen once. The material sequenced was peripheral blood, taken in a trial of Ad26.COV2.S vaccine versus placebo. Source of these receptors: a person aged 18 to 59 who received the Ad26.COV2.S COVID-19 vaccine or a placebo.

This chain uses TRBV7-9 with TRBJ2-1, with D perhaps matching TRBD1 (6 bases). The germline V gene encodes CDR1 SEHNR and CDR2 FQNEAQ (reference sequence). The CDR3 loop spans 12 amino acids. Trimming shortened V by 5 bases and J by 8 bases, and 10 bases separated the two germline ends. The CDR3 region is CASSMTGHEQFF. CDR3 nucleotides: TGTGCCAGCAGCATGACAGGCCATGAGCAGTTCTTC.

This rearrangement joins TRBV11-3 to TRBJ2-2; D may be TRBD1 (5 bases). This CDR3 has 12 amino acids. CDR1 is SGHNT, CDR2 YENEEA, per germline. Trimming left V 5 bases short and J 5 bases short, with 6 bases between. CDR3: CASSRTTGELFF. CDR3 nucleotide sequence: TGTGCCAGCAGCAGGACAACCGGGGAGCTGTTTTTT.

The V call is TRBV7-2, the J call TRBJ2-3; D perhaps matches TRBD1 (6 bases). CDR1 is SGHTA, CDR2 FQGNSA, per germline. The length of the CDR3 is 11 residues. V lost 6 bases and J 6 bases, leaving 7 bases between the germline ends. Written as DNA, the CDR3 is TGTGCCAGCAGGGGGGCCGATACGCAGTATTTT. This codes for CASRGADTQYF.

Remarks on this clone: This specimen includes other DNA sequences encoding the same CDR3. The J gene is TRBJ1-2, the V gene TRBV5-1; TRBD1 is a possible D gene (6 bases). Trimming left V 4 bases short and J 4 bases short, with 11 bases between. The CDR3 length is 13 residues. Germline V gene data show CDR1 as SGHRS and CDR2 as YFSETQ. The CDR3 loop reads CASSLDSSYGYTF. The DNA of the CDR3 is TGCGCCAGCAGCCTGGACAGCTCCTATGGCTACACCTTC.

The CDR3 DNA reads TGTGCCAGCTCACCTTCCGACAGTTATTTTCACAATGAGCAGTTCTTC. Amino acid sequence: CASSPSDSYFHNEQFF. The chain links TRBV18 to TRBJ2-1; a weak D match, TRBD1 (5 bases). The CDR3 has 16 amino acids. Trimming took 3 bases from V and 5 from J, leaving 17 bases between them. Germline CDR1 is KGHSH and CDR2 is LQKENI.

The chain joins TRBV11-2 to TRBJ2-3, with 7 nucleotides matching TRBD2. Germline loops: CDR1 SGHAT, CDR2 FQNNGV. The CDR3 has 15 amino acids. With V trimmed by 1 base and J by 5 bases, 6 bases remained unmatched. Here the CDR3 DNA reads TGTGCCAGCAGCTTAGGCGGGGGATTTCAAGATACGCAGTATTTT. Protein: CASSLGGGFQDTQYF.

The chain recombines TRBV14 with TRBJ2-7; D is perhaps TRBD1 (8 bases). The CDR3 sequence is 15 residues long. CDR1 and CDR2 (germline): SGHDN, FVKESK. Trimming left V 6 bases short and J 4 bases short, with 19 bases between. CDR3: CASRPSGTGGYEQYF. The DNA for the CDR3 is TGTGCCAGCAGACCCAGCGGGACAGGTGGATACGAGCAGTACTTC.

The V and J genes are TRBV12-3 or TRBV12-4 and TRBJ2-2; D may correspond to TRBD1 or TRBD2 (5 bases each). The CDR3 totals 12 residues. Trimming took 7 bases from V and 8 from J, leaving 11 bases between them. The CDR3 is CASTFGGGELFF. The CDR3 coding sequence is TGTGCCAGCACTTTTGGGGGTGGGGAGCTGTTTTTT.

The chain is built from TRBV6-1 and TRBJ1-5; a possible D gene is TRBD1 (6 bases). With 2 bases removed from V and 5 bases from J, the gap between germline ends came to 10 bases. Germline-derived CDR1 and CDR2 are MNHNS and SASEGT. The CDR3 runs to 14 residues. For the CDR3, the DNA is TGTGCCAGCAGTGAAACAGGGAGGGATCAGCCCCAGCATTTT. Protein: CASSETGRDQPQHF.

In its sample, this clone was seen once. The chain has TRBV7-9 and TRBJ1-3, with D possibly TRBD1 on 6 matching bases. The CDR3 runs to 16 residues. With 3 bases removed from V and 3 bases from J, the gap between germline ends came to 15 bases. CDR1 is SEHNR and CDR2 is FQNEAQ in the germline V gene (reference sequence). CDR3 sequence (DNA): TGTGCCAGCAGCTTCCCCACGGGGGCTTTTGGAAACACCATATATTTT. It codes for CASSFPTGAFGNTIYF.

Concerning this clone itself: One end of the junction varies from germline; a read error may be responsible. Other nucleotide sequences in the sample specify the same CDR3. The chain carries TRBV12-3 or TRBV12-4 and TRBJ1-1; D is possibly TRBD1 (5 bases). The CDR3 is 13 residues long. The CDR3 coding sequence is TGTGCCAGCAGTCTAGCGGGGGGTACTGAAGCTTTCTTT. Translating it yields CASSLAGGTEAFF.

V is TRBV6-5 and J is TRBJ1-5; weak D call: TRBD1 (5 bases). Germline CDR1 reads MNHEY; CDR2 reads SVGAGI. The germline V and J ends were trimmed by 0 bases and 7 bases, with 10 bases remaining between them. The CDR3 has 14 amino acids. This CDR3 reads CASSYSAGEQPQHF. In DNA, the CDR3 is TGTGCCAGCAGTTACTCCGCGGGGGAACAGCCCCAGCATTTT.

In its sample, this clone was seen a few times. V is TRBV12-3 or TRBV12-4 and J is TRBJ2-7; D gene uncertain. The CDR3 contains 11 residues. Trimming left V 5 bases short and J 2 bases short, with 4 bases between. The CDR3 DNA is TGTGCCAGCAGTCAAGCCTACGAGCAGTACTTC. Amino acids: CASSQAYEQYF.

The V gene is TRBV29-1, the J gene TRBJ1-3; D is undetermined. Germline CDR1 SQVTM, CDR2 ANQGSEA. Trimming took off 4 bases at V and 0 bases at J, with 4 bases between the two ends. CDR3 length equals 12 residues. The CDR3 spells CSVVSSGNTIYF. CDR3 bases: TGCAGCGTTGTTAGCTCTGGAAACACCATATATTTT.

The chain joins TRBV6-1 to TRBJ1-5, with a weak D call TRBD1 (6 bases). Germline CDR1 is MNHNS and CDR2 is SASEGT. Trimming took off 3 bases at V and 7 bases at J, with 10 bases between the two ends. The CDR3 contains 13 residues. CDR3 sequence reads: CASSDRTEQPQHF. CDR3 bases: TGTGCCAGCAGTGATAGGACAGAGCAGCCCCAGCATTTT.

Concerning this clone itself: Other DNA sequences within the sample encode an identical CDR3. The chain couples TRBV19 to TRBJ2-5; 7 nucleotides match TRBD1. The CDR3 totals 13 residues. The germline gives CDR1 LNHDA, CDR2 SQIVND (reference sequence). Trimming cost V 6 bases and J 1 base; bases outside gene matches: 2. The CDR3 DNA reads TGTGCCAGTAGCCGGACAGGCCAAGAGACCCAGTACTTC. It encodes CASSRTGQETQYF.

The chain has TRBV5-1 and TRBJ1-4; D unresolved. Germline lookup yields CDR1 SGHRS and CDR2 YFSETQ. Between the trimmed V and J ends, which lost 0 bases and 5 bases, there was a span of 8 bases. The CDR3 loop spans 14 amino acids. CDR3 sequence reads: CASSLGAGNEKLFF. CDR3 coding DNA: TGCGCCAGCAGCTTGGGGGCGGGAAATGAAAAACTGTTTTTT.

The chain links TRBV5-4 to TRBJ2-5; D gene unclear. The CDR3 spans 14 residues. Germline V gene data show CDR1 as SGHNT and CDR2 as YYREEE (reference sequence). V dropped 0 bases and J dropped 3 bases, with 9 bases sitting between them. CDR3 residues: CASSLDSFKETQYF. In DNA form, the CDR3 reads TGTGCCAGCAGCTTGGACAGCTTTAAAGAGACCCAGTACTTC.

CDR3 in amino acids: CASSPRTTGDNYGYTF. The CDR3 nucleotides read TGTGCCAGCAGCCCGAGGACGACAGGGGATAACTATGGCTACACCTTC. This chain connects TRBV4-2 to TRBJ1-2, with 8 nucleotides matching TRBD1. CDR3 size: 16 residues. Germline lookup yields CDR1 LGHNA and CDR2 YNFKEQ. Unmatched junction bases numbered 8, after V lost 4 bases and J lost 1 base.

The genes are TRBV10-3 and TRBJ2-2; D not certain. CDR1 is ENHRY and CDR2 is SYGVKD in the germline V gene. Between the trimmed V and J ends, which lost 4 bases and 7 bases, there was a span of 13 bases. The CDR3 totals 14 residues. In DNA, the CDR3 is TGTGCCATCAGTGGAATGTTAGGTGGCGGGGAGCTGTTTTTT. Translated, it gives CAISGMLGGGELFF.

The V and J genes are TRBV30 and TRBJ2-3; 13 bases are a match to TRBD2. V gave up 2 bases and J gave up 6 bases; unmatched junction bases: 2. The length of the CDR3 is 14 residues. Germline V CDR1 and CDR2: GTSNPN, SVGIG (reference sequence). The CDR3, as DNA: TGTGCCTGGAGTTGGACTAGCGGGAGCGATACGCAGTATTTT. Protein sequence: CAWSWTSGSDTQYF.

This chain uses TRBV5-6 with TRBJ1-3; D may be TRBD1 (5 bases). Trimming pared 4 bases from V and 2 bases from J, leaving 16 bases between. The length of the CDR3 is 16 residues. Germline CDR1 is SGHDT and CDR2 is YYEEEE. The CDR3 DNA is TGTGCCAGCAGCGTCCCAGGGCAGGGCCCTGGAAACACCATATATTTT. It specifies CASSVPGQGPGNTIYF.